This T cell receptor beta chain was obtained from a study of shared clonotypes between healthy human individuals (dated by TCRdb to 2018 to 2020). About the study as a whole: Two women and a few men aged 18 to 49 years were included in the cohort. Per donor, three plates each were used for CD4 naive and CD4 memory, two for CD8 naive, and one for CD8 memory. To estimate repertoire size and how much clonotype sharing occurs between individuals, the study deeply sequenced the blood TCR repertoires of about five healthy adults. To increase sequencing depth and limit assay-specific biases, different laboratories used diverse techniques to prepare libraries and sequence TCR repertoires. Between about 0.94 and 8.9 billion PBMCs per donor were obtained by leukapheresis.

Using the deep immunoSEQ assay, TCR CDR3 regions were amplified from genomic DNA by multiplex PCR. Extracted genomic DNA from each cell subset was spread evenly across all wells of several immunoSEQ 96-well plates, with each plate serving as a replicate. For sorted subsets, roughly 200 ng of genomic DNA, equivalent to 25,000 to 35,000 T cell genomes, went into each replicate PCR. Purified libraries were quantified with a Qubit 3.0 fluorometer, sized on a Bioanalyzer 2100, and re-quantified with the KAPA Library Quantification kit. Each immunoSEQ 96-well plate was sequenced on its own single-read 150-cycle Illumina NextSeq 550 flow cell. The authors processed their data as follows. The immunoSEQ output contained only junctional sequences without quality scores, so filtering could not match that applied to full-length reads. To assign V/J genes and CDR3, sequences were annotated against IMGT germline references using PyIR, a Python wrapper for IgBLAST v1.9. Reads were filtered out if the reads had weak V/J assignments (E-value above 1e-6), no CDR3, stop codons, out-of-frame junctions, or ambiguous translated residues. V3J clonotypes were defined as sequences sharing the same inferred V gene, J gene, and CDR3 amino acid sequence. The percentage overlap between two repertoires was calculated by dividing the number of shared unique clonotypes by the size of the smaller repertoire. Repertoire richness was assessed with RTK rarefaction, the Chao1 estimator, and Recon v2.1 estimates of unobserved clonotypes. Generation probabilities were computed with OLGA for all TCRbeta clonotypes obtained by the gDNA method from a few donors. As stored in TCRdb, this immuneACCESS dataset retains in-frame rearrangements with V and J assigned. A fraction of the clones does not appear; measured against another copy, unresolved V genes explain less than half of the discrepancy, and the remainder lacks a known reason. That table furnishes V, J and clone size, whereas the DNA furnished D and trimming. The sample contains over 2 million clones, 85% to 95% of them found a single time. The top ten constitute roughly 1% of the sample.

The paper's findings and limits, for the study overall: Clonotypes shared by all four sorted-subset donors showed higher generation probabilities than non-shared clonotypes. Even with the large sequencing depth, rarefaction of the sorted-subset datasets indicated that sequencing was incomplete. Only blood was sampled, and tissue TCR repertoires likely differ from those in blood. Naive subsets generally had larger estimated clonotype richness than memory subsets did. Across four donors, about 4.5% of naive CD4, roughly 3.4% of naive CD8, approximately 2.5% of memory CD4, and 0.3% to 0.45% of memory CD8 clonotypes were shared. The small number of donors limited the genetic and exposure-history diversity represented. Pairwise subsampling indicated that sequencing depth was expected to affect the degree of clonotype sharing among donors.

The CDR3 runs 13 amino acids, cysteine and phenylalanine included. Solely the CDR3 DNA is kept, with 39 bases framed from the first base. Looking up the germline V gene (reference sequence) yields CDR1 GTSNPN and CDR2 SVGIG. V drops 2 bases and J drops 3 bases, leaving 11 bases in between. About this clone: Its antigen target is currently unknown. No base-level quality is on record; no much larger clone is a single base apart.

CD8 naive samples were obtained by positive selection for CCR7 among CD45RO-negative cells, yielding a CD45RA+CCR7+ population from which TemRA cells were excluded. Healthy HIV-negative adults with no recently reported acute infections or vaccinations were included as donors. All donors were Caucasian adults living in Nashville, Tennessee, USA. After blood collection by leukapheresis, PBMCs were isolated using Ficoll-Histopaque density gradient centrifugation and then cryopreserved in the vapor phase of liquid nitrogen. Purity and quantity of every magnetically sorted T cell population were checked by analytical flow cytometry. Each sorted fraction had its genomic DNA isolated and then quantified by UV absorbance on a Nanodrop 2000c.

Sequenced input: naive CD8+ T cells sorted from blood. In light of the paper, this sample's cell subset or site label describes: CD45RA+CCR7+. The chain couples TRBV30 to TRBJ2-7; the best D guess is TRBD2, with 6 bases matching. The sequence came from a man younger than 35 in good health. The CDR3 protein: CAWSMGSGYEQYF. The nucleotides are TGTGCCTGGAGTATGGGTAGCGGCTACGAGCAGTACTTC.